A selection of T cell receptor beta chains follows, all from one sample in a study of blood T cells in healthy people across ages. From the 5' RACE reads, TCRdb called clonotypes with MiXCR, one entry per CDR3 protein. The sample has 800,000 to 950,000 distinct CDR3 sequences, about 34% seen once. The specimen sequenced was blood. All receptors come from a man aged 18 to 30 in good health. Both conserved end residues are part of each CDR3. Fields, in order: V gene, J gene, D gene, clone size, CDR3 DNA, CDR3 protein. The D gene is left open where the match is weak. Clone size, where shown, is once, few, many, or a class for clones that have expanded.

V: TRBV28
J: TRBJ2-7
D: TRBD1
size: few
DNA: TGTGCCAGCAGTCTGGGACAGAGTAAGAACGAGCAGTACTTC
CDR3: CASSLGQSKNEQYF

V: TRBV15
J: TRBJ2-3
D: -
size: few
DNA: TGTGCCACCAGCAGAGATATGGCAGAAGATACGCAGTATTTT
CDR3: CATSRDMAEDTQYF

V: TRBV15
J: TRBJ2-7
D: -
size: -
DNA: TGTGCCACCAGCAGAGCGAAGAGCTCCTACAATGAGCAGTACTTC
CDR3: CATSRAKSSYNEQYF

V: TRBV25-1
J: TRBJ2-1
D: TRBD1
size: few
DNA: TGTGCCAGCAGGAGAGGGGGACAGGATGAGCAGTTCTTC
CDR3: CASRRGGQDEQFF

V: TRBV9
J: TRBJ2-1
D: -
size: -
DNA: TGTGCCAGCACCTCCAGTTGGGGCAATGAGCAGTTCTTC
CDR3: CASTSSWGNEQFF

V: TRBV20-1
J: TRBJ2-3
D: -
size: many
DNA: TGCAGTGTGCGGAAGGACTACACAGATACGCAGTATTTT
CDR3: CSVRKDYTDTQYF

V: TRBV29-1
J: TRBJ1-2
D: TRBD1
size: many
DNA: TGCAGCGTAACAGGGGCGGAAGGCTACACCTTC
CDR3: CSVTGAEGYTF

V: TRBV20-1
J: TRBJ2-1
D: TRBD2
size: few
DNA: TGCAGTGCGAGGACTGGCGGGGGGGTTGAGCAGTTCTTC
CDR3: CSARTGGGVEQFF

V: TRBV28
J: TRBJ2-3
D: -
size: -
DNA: TGTGCCAGCAGCACCCACCGCCTGCGTAGCACAGATACGCAGTATTTT
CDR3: CASSTHRLRSTDTQYF

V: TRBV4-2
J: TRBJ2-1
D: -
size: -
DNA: TGTGCCAGCAGCCAAGTCGGTCGTGACACCCATGAGCAGTTCTTC
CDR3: CASSQVGRDTHEQFF

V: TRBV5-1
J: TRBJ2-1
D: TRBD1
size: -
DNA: TGCGCCAGCAGCCGTGGGACAGGGGGCAATGAGCAGTTCTTC
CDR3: CASSRGTGGNEQFF

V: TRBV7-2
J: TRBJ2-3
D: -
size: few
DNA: TGTGCCAGCAGCTTAGAGTTGCGGCGGGGAGGCACAGATACGCAGTATTTT
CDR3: CASSLELRRGGTDTQYF

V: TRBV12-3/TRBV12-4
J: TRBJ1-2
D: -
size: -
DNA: TGTGCCAGCAGTTTTTCTAGTCAGTATGGCTACACCTTC
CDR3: CASSFSSQYGYTF

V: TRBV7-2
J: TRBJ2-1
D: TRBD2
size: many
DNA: TGTGCCAGCAGCTTAGTACCTAGCGGGGTATGGAGGGGTTACAATGAGCAGTTCTTC
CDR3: CASSLVPSGVWRGYNEQFF

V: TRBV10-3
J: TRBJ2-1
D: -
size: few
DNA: TGTGCCATCAGTTCGACCCGACCAAAACACAATGAGCAGTTCTTC
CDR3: CAISSTRPKHNEQFF

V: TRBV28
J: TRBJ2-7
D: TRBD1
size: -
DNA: TGTGCCAGCAGTCCCCAAGGGGGCTCTCTCTACGAGCAGTACTTC
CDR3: CASSPQGGSLYEQYF

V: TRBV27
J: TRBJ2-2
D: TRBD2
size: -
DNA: TGTGCCAGTAGTCCCCTAGCGGGGGGGCGGACCGGGGAGCTGTTTTTT
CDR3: CASSPLAGGRTGELFF

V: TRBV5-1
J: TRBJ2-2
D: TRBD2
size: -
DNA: TGCGCCAGCAGCCTAGGACTAGCGGCCAACACCGGGGAGCTGTTTTTT
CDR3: CASSLGLAANTGELFF

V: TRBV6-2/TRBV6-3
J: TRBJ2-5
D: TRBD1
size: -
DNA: TGTGCCAGCACCGAGACAGGGAACCAAGAGACCCAGTACTTC
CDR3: CASTETGNQETQYF

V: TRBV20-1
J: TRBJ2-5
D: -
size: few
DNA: TGCAGTGCGTTGGGACCCGTTCAAGAGACCCAGTACTTC
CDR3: CSALGPVQETQYF

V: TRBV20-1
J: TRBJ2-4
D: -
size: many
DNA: TGCAGTGCTATCGGGCTGGGAAACATTCAGTACTTC
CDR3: CSAIGLGNIQYF

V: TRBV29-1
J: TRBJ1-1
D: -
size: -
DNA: TGCAGCGTTGAAGTCCTCGCGAGGGCTTTGGGCACTGAAGCTTTCTTT
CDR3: CSVEVLARALGTEAFF

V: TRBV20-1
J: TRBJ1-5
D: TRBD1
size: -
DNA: TGCAGTGCCCAAAGCCCTACAGGGGGGAGTCAGCCCCAGCATTTT
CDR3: CSAQSPTGGSQPQHF

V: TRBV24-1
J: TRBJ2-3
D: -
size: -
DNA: TGTGCCACCAGTGCGGCAGCTGCAGATACGCAGTATTTT
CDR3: CATSAAAADTQYF

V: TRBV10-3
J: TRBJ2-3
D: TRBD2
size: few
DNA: TGTGCCATCAGGGCTAGCGGGGGGACAACCATTAGCACAGATACGCAGTATTTT
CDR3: CAIRASGGTTISTDTQYF

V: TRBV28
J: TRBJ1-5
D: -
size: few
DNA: TGTGCCAGCAATTTTCGCAATCAGCCCCAGCATTTT
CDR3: CASNFRNQPQHF

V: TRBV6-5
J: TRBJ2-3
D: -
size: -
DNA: TGTGCCAGCTATCTGACGAGCTCAGATACGCAGTATTTT
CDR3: CASYLTSSDTQYF

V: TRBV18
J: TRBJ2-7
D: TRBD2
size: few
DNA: TGTGCCAGCTCAAATACCGGGACTAGCGAAACCGAGCAGTACTTC
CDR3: CASSNTGTSETEQYF

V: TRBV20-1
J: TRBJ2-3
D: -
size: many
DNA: TGCAGTGCTAGTCGAGTTAGCACAGATACGCAGTATTTT
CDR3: CSASRVSTDTQYF